Listed below are T cell receptor beta chains from one sample, sequenced in a study of T-cell reconstitution after alpha-beta-depleted transplantation in children. TCRdb reanalysed the PCR reads using MiXCR and keeps one entry per CDR3 protein. This table holds hundreds of thousands of distinct CDR3 sequences, around 17% found once. Source: PBMCs, mostly from graft donor cells, taken 360 days after TCRalphabeta/CD19-depleted stem cell transplant. These receptors were collected from a male patient between 10 and 17 years old who had a stem cell transplant for acute lymphoblastic leukemia, so the T cells may come from the graft donor. The CDR3 runs from the conserved cysteine through the conserved F or W. Each record gives: clone size, J gene, V gene, D gene, CDR3 protein. A D gene is named only where the DNA matches it firmly. Clone size is given for some rows only: seen once, a few or many times, or a class if the clone is expanded.

. | TRBJ2-7 | TRBV27 | . | CASRMEVSGVGYEQYF
. | TRBJ1-1 | TRBV5-1 | . | CASSLPVVGPSFTEAFF
. | TRBJ2-5 | TRBV7-3 | . | CASSLDSYQETQYF
many | TRBJ2-1 | TRBV20-1 | TRBD2 | CSARELTSGWSSYNEQFF
few | TRBJ2-1 | TRBV24-1 | TRBD2 | CATSDPTSGRRGEQFF
many | TRBJ2-7 | TRBV20-1 | . | CSANADPNEQYF
. | TRBJ2-7 | TRBV29-1 | TRBD2 | CSVLWTSRYEQYF
. | TRBJ2-3 | TRBV6-6 | TRBD1 | CASRTGPDTQYF
. | TRBJ2-2 | TRBV20-1 | . | CSARTLRHTGELFF
many | TRBJ2-5 | TRBV12-3/TRBV12-4 | TRBD1 | CASSPDRGRAETQYF
. | TRBJ1-5 | TRBV6-6 | . | CASRLGPMGAEPQHF
. | TRBJ2-1 | TRBV12-3/TRBV12-4 | . | CASSFFPDNEQFF
many | TRBJ2-7 | TRBV10-2 | TRBD2 | CASSEGTGLAREQYF
. | TRBJ2-3 | TRBV5-1 | . | CASSLAGEAHTDTQYF
. | TRBJ2-2 | TRBV14 | . | CASGYGEVPTGELFF
few | TRBJ1-1 | TRBV29-1 | TRBD1 | CSGRQGMNTEAFF
few | TRBJ2-7 | TRBV9 | . | CASSPVSGPYEQYF
. | TRBJ1-2 | TRBV6-5 | . | CASSYGRDYGYTF
few | TRBJ2-4 | TRBV29-1 | . | CSVEAFNIQYF
many | TRBJ2-3 | TRBV7-2 | . | CASSLDFTDTQYF
. | TRBJ1-2 | TRBV20-1 | . | CSAGEQAGGGYTF
few | TRBJ1-3 | TRBV7-9 | TRBD1 | CASSLAEGGPNTIYF
few | TRBJ2-1 | TRBV4-1 | TRBD2 | CASSQTGGPSSSYNEQFF
. | TRBJ2-2 | TRBV11-2 | . | CASNPGGGELFF
. | TRBJ2-1 | TRBV12-3/TRBV12-4 | TRBD2 | CASSPWTSYIEQFF
. | TRBJ2-1 | TRBV5-1 | . | CASSLGLLRTGSYNEQFF
few | TRBJ1-2 | TRBV15 | . | CATSRDRVIYGYTF